The 5 T cell receptor beta chains below were found in one sample sequenced in a study of blood T cell repertoires in COVID-19 (TCRdb year 2020). Libraries were constructed by the immunoSEQ multiplex PCR assay. The clones in this table, taken by TCRdb from immuneACCESS, are in-frame only. Not every clone is retained; where verified, under half of the shortfall comes from an unresolved V gene, and the cause of the rest is unknown. The sample includes approximately 490,000 clones, with less than 90% observed a single time. Approximately 8% of the sample lies in the top ten. Sequenced sample: PBMCs or T cells enriched from blood (not recorded which). Receptors originate from a woman aged 55-69 years who had recovered from COVID-19.

This chain links TRBV19 with TRBJ2-1, with D perhaps TRBD2 (5 bases). The germline V gene has CDR1 LNHDA and CDR2 SQIVND (reference sequence). The CDR3 has 12 amino acids. V lost 8 bases and J lost 8, with 13 bases in between. The CDR3 spells CASDGIGDEQFF. The CDR3 DNA sequence: TGTGCCAGTGACGGGATTGGAGATGAGCAGTTCTTC.

The V gene is TRBV28, the J gene TRBJ2-5, with TRBD1 identical over 8 bases. V shed 6 bases, J shed 3 bases, and the junction held 3 bases outside the gene matches. The germline V gene encodes CDR1 MDHEN and CDR2 SYDVKM. CDR3 length: 13 residues. CDR3 DNA: TGTGCCAGCAGGGGGACAGGCAAAGAGACCCAGTACTTC. This gives the protein CASRGTGKETQYF.

The table lists this clone with a count of one. J is TRBJ2-1 and V is TRBV15, with 8 positions matching TRBD2. The germline V gene has CDR1 LNHNV and CDR2 YYDKDF (reference sequence). CDR3 length equals 16 residues. V shed 1 base, J shed 1 base, and the junction held 3 bases outside the gene matches. This CDR3 is CATSRVIAGSYNEQFF. The CDR3, as DNA: TGTGCCACCAGCAGAGTAATAGCGGGATCCTACAATGAGCAGTTCTTC.

This clone was detected once. J is TRBJ2-5 and V is TRBV28; possible D gene TRBD1, 6 bases. The V and J ends lost 3 bases and 2 bases respectively, with 7 bases between them. Germline V gene sequence: CDR1 MDHEN, CDR2 SYDVKM. This CDR3 is 13 amino acids long. The CDR3 here is CASSFGQQETQYF. The CDR3 bases are TGTGCCAGCAGTTTCGGACAGCAAGAGACCCAGTACTTC.

This rearrangement joins TRBV14 to TRBJ1-6; 8 bases are a match to TRBD1. CDR1 is SGHDN and CDR2 is FVKESK in the germline V gene. Losses at the gene ends were 2 bases for V and 7 bases for J; bases not matched to a gene: 4. The CDR3 spans 15 residues. The CDR3 protein is CASSQMTGDNSPLHF. The CDR3 DNA is TGTGCCAGCAGCCAAATGACAGGGGACAATTCACCCCTCCACTTT.